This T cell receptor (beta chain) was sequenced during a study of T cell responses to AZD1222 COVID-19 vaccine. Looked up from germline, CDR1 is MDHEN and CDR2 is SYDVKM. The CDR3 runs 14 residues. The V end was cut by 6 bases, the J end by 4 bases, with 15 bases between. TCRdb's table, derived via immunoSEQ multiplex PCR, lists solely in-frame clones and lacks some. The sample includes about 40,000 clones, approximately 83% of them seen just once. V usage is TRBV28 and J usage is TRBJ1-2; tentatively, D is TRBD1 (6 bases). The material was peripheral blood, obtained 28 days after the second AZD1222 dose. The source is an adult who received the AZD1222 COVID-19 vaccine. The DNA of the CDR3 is TGTGCCAGCAGACCTACAGGGTACGGCTATGGCTACACCTTC. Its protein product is CASRPTGYGYGYTF.